This paragraph reports one TCR beta chain. In this sample, this clonotype turned up many times. The antigen it recognizes is unknown. The input lacks base qualities; no much larger clone sits a single base away. The sample comes from a study of T-cell reconstitution after alpha-beta-depleted transplantation in children (dated by TCRdb to the mid-2010s). Study-level background: Using TCR repertoire profiling, the study quantitatively followed how T-cell immune reconstitution unfolded in children after TCRalphabeta/CD19-depleted allogeneic hematopoietic cell transplantation. Study-wide conclusions, independent of this receptor: About two months after transplant, the apparently early recovery of alphabetaT-cell counts reportedly depended on just several hundred clones that had expanded rapidly and came from non-depleted graft cells. In some patients, the high TCRbeta diversity seen at day 60 was put down to recipient T cells and intrathymic progenitors that had survived conditioning. Over the following months the frequencies of hyperexpanded clones went down, and after one year T-cell counts and TCRbeta diversity were mostly credited to newly produced T cells.

The CDR3 contains 15 residues, cysteine and phenylalanine counted. The only DNA kept is the CDR3, 45 bases in frame from the first base. Taken from the germline V gene, the CDR1 and CDR2 loops are SGDLS and YYNGEE. The germline V and J ends show losses of 7 bases and 3 bases respectively, and no gene match explains 9 bases of the junction. Library method: PCR. Instrument on record: Illumina HiSeq 2500. TCR library preparation used molecular barcoding, with unique molecular identifiers applied to normalize quantification of the TCRbeta repertoire. TCRdb reanalyzed the raw reads on its own, using fastp at Q25 for trimming and MiXCR for clone calling, and kept in-frame beta chains. Records with the same CDR3 protein are collapsed into one entry carrying the most frequent genes and DNA. The sample profile shows 330,000 or so distinct CDR3 sequences; around 9.1% of them were found once. The ten largest clonotypes hold 7.5% of the sample.

According to the study, the label for this sample's treatment or condition signals: allogeneic hematopoietic cell transplantation with graft depleted of TCRalphabeta T cells and CD19 B cells. The children who served as transplant recipients had been given grafts of TCRalphabeta/CD19-depleted allogeneic hematopoietic cells. The TCR sequence derives from a boy younger than two with acute myeloid leukemia, due to receive a stem cell transplant. The rearranged chain carries TRBV9 and TRBJ2-3; 9 bases in the junction line up with TRBD2. Material: PBMCs, obtained before TCRalphabeta/CD19-depleted stem cell transplant. Here is the DNA: TGTGCCAGCGGGAGGGCGGGGGGGCAAACAGATACGCAGTATTTT. Translated, it gives CASGRAGGQTDTQYF.